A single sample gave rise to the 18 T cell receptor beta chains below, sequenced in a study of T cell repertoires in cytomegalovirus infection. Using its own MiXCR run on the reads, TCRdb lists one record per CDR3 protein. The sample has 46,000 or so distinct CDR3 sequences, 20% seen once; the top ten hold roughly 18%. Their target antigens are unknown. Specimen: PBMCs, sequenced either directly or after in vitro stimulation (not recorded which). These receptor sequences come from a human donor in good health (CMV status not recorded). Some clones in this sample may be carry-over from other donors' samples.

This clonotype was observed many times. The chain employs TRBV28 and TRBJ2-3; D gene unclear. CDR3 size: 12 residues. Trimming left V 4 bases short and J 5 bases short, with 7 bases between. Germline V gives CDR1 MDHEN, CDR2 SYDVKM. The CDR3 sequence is CASSSRIDTQYF. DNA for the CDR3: TGTGCCAGCAGTTCAAGGATAGATACGCAGTATTTT.

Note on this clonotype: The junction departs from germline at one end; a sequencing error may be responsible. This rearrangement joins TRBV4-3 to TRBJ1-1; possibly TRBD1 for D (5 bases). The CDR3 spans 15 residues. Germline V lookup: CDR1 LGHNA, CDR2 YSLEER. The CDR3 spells CASSQDIHADTEDFF. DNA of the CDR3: TGCGCCAGCAGCCAAGATATTCATGCGGACACTGAAGATTTCTTT.

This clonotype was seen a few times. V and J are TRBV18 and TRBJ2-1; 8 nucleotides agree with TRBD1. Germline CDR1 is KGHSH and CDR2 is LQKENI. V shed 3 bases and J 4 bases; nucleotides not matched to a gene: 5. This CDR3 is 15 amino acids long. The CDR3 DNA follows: TGTGCCAGCTCACCGGACAGGGACGTATACAATGAGCAGTTCTTC. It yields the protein CASSPDRDVYNEQFF.

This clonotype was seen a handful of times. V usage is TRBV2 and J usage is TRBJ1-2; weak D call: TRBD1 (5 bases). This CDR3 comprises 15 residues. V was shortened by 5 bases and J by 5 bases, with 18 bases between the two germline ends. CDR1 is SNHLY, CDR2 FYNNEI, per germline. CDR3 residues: CASSPLVGSGYGYTF. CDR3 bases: TGTGCCAGCAGTCCACTAGTCGGTTCAGGGTATGGCTACACCTTC.

CDR3 nucleotide sequence: TGTGCCAGCAGTCCCCTAGCGGGGGGGGTGCAAGAGACCCAGTACTTC. It encodes CASSPLAGGVQETQYF. The chain couples TRBV12-3 or TRBV12-4 to TRBJ2-5; 12 bases map to TRBD2. This CDR3 is built from 16 residues. V dropped 5 bases and J dropped 2; count of bases not matched to a gene: 6.

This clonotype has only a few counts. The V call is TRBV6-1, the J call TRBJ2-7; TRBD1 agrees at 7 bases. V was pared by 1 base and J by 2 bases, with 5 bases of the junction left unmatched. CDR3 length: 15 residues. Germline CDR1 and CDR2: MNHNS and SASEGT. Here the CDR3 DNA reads TGTGCCAGCAGTGAAGGGGACAGCCCGACCTACGAGCAGTACTTC. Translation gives CASSEGDSPTYEQYF.

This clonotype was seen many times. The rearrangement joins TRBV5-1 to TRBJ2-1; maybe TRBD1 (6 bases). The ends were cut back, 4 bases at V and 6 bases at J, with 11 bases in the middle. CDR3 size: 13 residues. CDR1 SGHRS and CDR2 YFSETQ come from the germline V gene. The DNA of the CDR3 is TGCGCCAGCAGCGGGCAGGGGATCAATGAGCAGTTCTTC. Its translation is CASSGQGINEQFF.

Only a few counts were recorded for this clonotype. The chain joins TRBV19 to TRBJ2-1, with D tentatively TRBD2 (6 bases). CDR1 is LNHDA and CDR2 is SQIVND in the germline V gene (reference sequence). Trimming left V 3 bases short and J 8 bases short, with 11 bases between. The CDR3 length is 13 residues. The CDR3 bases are TGTGCCAGTAGTATCCCTGGGAGGTATGAGCAGTTCTTC. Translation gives CASSIPGRYEQFF.

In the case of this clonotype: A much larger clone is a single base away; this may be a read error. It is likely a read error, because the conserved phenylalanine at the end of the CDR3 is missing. The CDR3 loop is CASSQWTGGNTIYL. CDR3 sequence (DNA): TGTGCCAGCAGCCAATGGACAGGGGGAAACACCATATATTTA. The genes are TRBV7-2 and TRBJ1-3, with 8 bases that match TRBD1. Germline V lookup: CDR1 SGHTA, CDR2 FQGNSA. The CDR3 covers 14 residues. With 5 bases clipped from V and 4 bases from J, the junction kept 4 bases outside the gene matches.

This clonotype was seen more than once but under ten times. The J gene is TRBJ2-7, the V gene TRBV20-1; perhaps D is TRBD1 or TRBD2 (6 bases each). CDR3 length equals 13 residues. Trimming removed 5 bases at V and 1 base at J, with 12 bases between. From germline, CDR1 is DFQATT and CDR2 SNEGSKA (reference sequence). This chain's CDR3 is CSAWGADSYEQYF. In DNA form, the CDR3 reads TGCAGTGCTTGGGGGGCGGATTCCTACGAGCAGTACTTC.

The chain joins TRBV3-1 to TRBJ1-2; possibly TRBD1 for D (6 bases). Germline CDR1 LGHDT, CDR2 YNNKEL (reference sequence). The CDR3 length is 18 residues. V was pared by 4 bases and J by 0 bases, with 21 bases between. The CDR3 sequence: CASSRKRRVGQSNYGYTF. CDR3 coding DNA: TGTGCCAGCAGCCGTAAGAGAAGGGTTGGACAGTCTAACTATGGCTACACCTTC.

CDR3 region: CASSQGQRSYGYTF. CDR3 DNA: TGTGCCAGCAGCCAGGGACAGAGGTCCTATGGCTACACCTTC. The chain uses TRBV7-8 and TRBJ1-2; 7 bases match TRBD1. This CDR3 contains 14 residues. V gave up 5 bases and J gave up 4 bases; unmatched junction bases: 7. Germline loops: CDR1 SGHVS, CDR2 FQNEAQ. Based on the CDR3 plus reference TRBV7-8 and TRBJ1-2, the full variable domain is GAGVSQSPRYKVAKRGQDVALRCDPISGHVSLFWYQQALGQGPEFLTYFQNEAQLDKSGLPSDRFFAERPEGSVSTLKIQRTQQEDSAVYLCASSQGQRSYGYTFGSGTRLTVV.

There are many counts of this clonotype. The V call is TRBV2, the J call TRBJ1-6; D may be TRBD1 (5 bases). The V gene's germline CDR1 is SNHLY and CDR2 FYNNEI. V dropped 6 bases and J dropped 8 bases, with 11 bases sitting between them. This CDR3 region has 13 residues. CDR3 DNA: TGTGCCAGCAGCCAGGACACTTATTCACCCCTCCACTTT. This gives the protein CASSQDTYSPLHF.

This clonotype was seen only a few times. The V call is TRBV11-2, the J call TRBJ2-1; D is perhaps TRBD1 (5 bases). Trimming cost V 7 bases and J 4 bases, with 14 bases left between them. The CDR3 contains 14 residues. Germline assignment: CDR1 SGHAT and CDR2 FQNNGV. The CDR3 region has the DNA TGTGCCAGCACCCCTGGGTACAGGTACAATGAGCAGTTCTTC. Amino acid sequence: CASTPGYRYNEQFF.

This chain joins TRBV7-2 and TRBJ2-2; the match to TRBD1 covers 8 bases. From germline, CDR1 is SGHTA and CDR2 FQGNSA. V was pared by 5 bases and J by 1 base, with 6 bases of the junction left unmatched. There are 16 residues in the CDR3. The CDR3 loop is CASSPWGTGNTGELFF. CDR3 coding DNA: TGTGCCAGCAGCCCCTGGGGGACAGGGAACACCGGGGAGCTGTTTTTT.

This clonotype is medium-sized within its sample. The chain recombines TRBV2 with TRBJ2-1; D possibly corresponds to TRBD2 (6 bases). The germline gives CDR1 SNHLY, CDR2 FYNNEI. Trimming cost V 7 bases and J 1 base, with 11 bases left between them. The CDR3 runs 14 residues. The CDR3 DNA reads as TGTGCCAGCACCTCGGGGGTATCCTACAATGAGCAGTTCTTC. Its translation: CASTSGVSYNEQFF.

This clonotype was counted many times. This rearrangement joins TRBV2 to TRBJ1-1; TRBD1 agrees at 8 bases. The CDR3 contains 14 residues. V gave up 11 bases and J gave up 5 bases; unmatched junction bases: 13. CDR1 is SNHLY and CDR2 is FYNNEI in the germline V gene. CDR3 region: CAEGQHRGRTEAFF. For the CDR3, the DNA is TGTGCCGAGGGGCAACACAGGGGGAGGACTGAAGCTTTCTTT. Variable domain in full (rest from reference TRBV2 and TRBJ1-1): EPEVTQTPSHQVTQMGQEVILRCVPISNHLYFYWYRQILGQKVEFLVSFYNNEISEKSEIFDDQFSVERPDGSNFTLKIRSTKLEDSAMYFCAEGQHRGRTEAFFGQGTRLTVV.

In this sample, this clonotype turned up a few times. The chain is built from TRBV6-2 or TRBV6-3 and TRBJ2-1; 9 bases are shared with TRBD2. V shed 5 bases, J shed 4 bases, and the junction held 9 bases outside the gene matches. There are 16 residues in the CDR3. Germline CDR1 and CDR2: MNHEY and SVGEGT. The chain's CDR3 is CASSPLGRGGYNEQFF. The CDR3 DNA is TGTGCCAGCAGTCCCCTCGGGCGGGGGGGTTACAATGAGCAGTTCTTC.